Shown below are 21 T cell receptor delta chains from a single sample sequenced in a study of γδ T cells in repeated Plasmodium falciparum infection. TCRdb used CATT to re-call clones from the multiplex PCR reads. The sample lists around 52,000 delta-chain clones; approximately 1.5% were seen once. Vgamma9/Vdelta2+ and Vdelta2-negative gammadelta T cells were flow-sorted from PBMC for bulk sequencing. Material: gamma-delta T cells from blood. The receptors stem from a pool of human donors (malaria-infected and uninfected, not separated).

Of note for this clone: TCRdb attributes to this sequence the protein of a much larger clone, which differs from the DNA translation at residue 17; a read error is likely, and the protein displayed is translated from the DNA. J is TRDJ1 and V is TRDV1; 9 nucleotides match TRDD3. Here the J gene came from matching the DNA to germline, since TCRdb omits it. With 3 bases clipped from V and 6 bases from J, the junction kept 26 bases outside the gene matches. Germline V lookup: CDR1 TSWWSYY, CDR2 QGS. The CDR3 sequence is 21 residues long. The CDR3 DNA reads as TGTGCTCTTGGGGAGGGAACCCTTCGCCCTGCTAGGTGGGGGATAAGCAATAAACTCATCTTT. Amino acid sequence: CALGEGTLRPARWGISNKLIF.

This clone showed up just a few times. For this DNA, TCRdb reports the protein of a much larger clone, which diverges at residue 5, most likely from a read error; the protein presented here is translated directly from the DNA. The chain uses TRDV1 and TRDJ1, with 9 bases aligning to TRDD3. No J gene is reported in TCRdb; it was inferred here by comparing the DNA with germline. Germline V gene lookup returns CDR1 TSWWSYY and CDR2 QGS. The V gene end was trimmed by 4 bases and the J gene end by 4 bases; junction bases not matched to a gene: 25. This CDR3 is 21 amino acids long. The CDR3 DNA reads as TGTGCTCTTGGGGGCCCTTCTTCCTCCTGGGACTGGGGGAGAAGAAACGATAAACTCATCTTT. It encodes CALGGPSSSWDWGRRNDKLIF.

Details on this clone: This DNA's translation and the protein TCRdb lists, from a much larger clone, do not match at residue 6, likely due to a read error; the protein shown is translated from the DNA. The V call is TRDV1, the J call TRDJ1; TRDD3 is a possible D gene (5 bases). CDR1 and CDR2 (germline): TSWWSYY, QGS. Trimming removed 1 base at V and 7 bases at J, with 28 bases between. This CDR3 contains 19 residues. CDR3 in amino acids: CALGEPAPNSVTHWGKLIF. As DNA, the CDR3 is TGTGCTCTTGGGGAACCAGCTCCGAACTCGGTTACACATTGGGGTAAACTCATCTTT.

This clone was observed at least ten times. This likely traces to a read error, being one base from a far larger clone. The same CDR3 can be traced to other DNA sequences in this sample. V usage is TRDV2 and J usage is TRDJ2, with D unclear. CDR3 length: 14 amino acids. The V gene's germline CDR1 is GEAIGNYY and CDR2 EKD. This CDR3 reads CACDTGTLTAQLFF. The CDR3 DNA reads as TGTGCCTGTGACACCGGAACTTTGACAGCGCAACTCTTCTTT.

This clone was seen a few times. The protein held in TCRdb is that of a much larger clone and does not match this DNA's translation at residue 3, likely because of a read error; the protein shown is translated from the DNA. CDR3 loop: CAPGEYLGDLYTDKLIF. The CDR3 DNA follows: TGTGCTCCTGGGGAATATCTGGGGGATCTATACACCGATAAACTCATCTTT. The chain couples TRDV1 to TRDJ1; 9 nucleotides line up with TRDD3. As TCRdb names no J gene, one was assigned here on the basis of a DNA match to germline. The CDR3 runs to 17 residues. Germline V lookup: CDR1 TSWWSYY, CDR2 QGS.

In this sample, this clone turned up many times. A read error likely explains why the TCRdb protein, taken from a much larger clone, differs from this DNA's translation at residue 10; the protein shown is translated from the DNA. This sequence joins TRDV1 and TRDJ1; tentative D call: TRDD3 (6 bases). Matching the DNA to germline supplied the J gene, which TCRdb does not give. This CDR3 has 17 residues. The germline CDR1 and CDR2 sequences are TSWWSYY and QGS. The CDR3 protein is CALGEGTLGGYTDKLIF. In DNA, the CDR3 is TGTGCTCTTGGGGAAGGAACTTTGGGGGGTTACACGGATAAACTCATCTTT.

This clone was counted ten times or more. A far larger clone is one base from this, pointing to a likely read error. Different DNA sequences within this sample yield the same CDR3. This chain joins TRDV3 and TRDJ1; 13 bases map to TRDD3. CDR3 length: 19 residues. Germline V lookup: CDR1 TVYSNPD, CDR2 GDNSRS (reference sequence). The CDR3 bases are TGTGCCTTTGCGCCTTCCTACGGAACTGGGGGATACGTCACCGACAAACTCATCTTT. Amino acids: CAFAPSYGTGGYVTDKLIF.

As for this clone: It is likely a read error: a sequence one base away is far more abundant. The sample carries other DNA sequences with the same CDR3. Written as DNA, the CDR3 is TGCGCTCTTGGGGAACAGGCTTTCAATTGGCTGCTGGGGGATACAACCGATAAACTCATCTTT. This gives the protein CALGEQAFNWLLGDTTDKLIF. This rearrangement joins TRDV1 to TRDJ1, with 11 bases identical to TRDD3. The CDR3 covers 21 residues. The germline CDR1 and CDR2 sequences are TSWWSYY and QGS.

This clone was counted between two and nine times. This likely stems from a read error, as it lies one base from a far larger clone. This same CDR3 is encoded by further DNA sequences in the sample. The gene calls are TRDV1 and TRDJ1; TRDD2 matches 9 bases. TCRdb leaves out the J gene; it was filled in here by matching the DNA to germline. Germline V gene lookup returns CDR1 TSWWSYY and CDR2 QGS. The length of the CDR3 is 19 residues. Written as DNA, the CDR3 is TGTGCCCTTGGGGAACGGCCTTCCTACATTGGGGGCCCCACCGATAAACTCATCTTT. Its translation is CALGERPSYIGGPTDKLIF.

This clone was seen a few times. One base separates it from a far larger clone, so it is likely a read error. Other DNA sequences within the sample encode an identical CDR3. The chain is built from TRDV1 and TRDJ1; TRDD3 aligns across 8 bases. This CDR3 has 21 amino acids. Germline CDR1 TSWWSYY, CDR2 QGS. For the CDR3, the DNA is TGCGCTCTTGGGGACCCCCTTCCAACATTACTGGGGGTTTTACTCACCGATAAACTCATCTTT. Protein: CALGDPLPTLLGVLLTDKLIF.

Of note for this clone: A read error likely explains why the TCRdb protein, taken from a much larger clone, differs from this DNA's translation at residue 17; the protein shown is translated from the DNA. Here the CDR3 reads CALGEPNQTPILGDTGALLKVHKLIF. CDR3 DNA sequence: TGTGCTCTTGGGGAACCGAACCAAACACCCATACTGGGGGATACGGGAGCCCTATTAAAAGTTCATAAACTCATCTTT. This sequence joins TRDV1 and TRDJ1, with TRDD3 matching over 13 bases. TCRdb is silent on the J gene; assignment here came from matching the DNA to germline. This CDR3 has 26 residues. Germline V gives CDR1 TSWWSYY, CDR2 QGS. V dropped 1 base and J dropped 6; count of bases not matched to a gene: 35.

In its sample, this clone was seen many times. The protein TCRdb gives is from a much larger clone and does not agree with this DNA's translation at residue 13, likely a read error; the protein shown here comes from the DNA. The chain combines TRDV2 with TRDJ1; 10 nucleotides agree with TRDD3. The V gene's germline CDR1 is GEAIGNYY and CDR2 EKD. The CDR3 consists of 17 residues. Unmatched junction bases numbered 13, after V lost 0 bases and J lost 7 bases. As DNA, the CDR3 is TGTGCCTGTGACACCGTAGGGGGATACGCGGATCCCGGTAAACTCATCTTT. Protein product: CACDTVGGYADPGKLIF.

This clone appeared many times. With only one base between it and a far larger clone, this is likely a read error. Different DNA sequences within this sample yield the same CDR3. The gene calls are TRDV2 and TRDJ1; 7 bases match TRDD3. V was clipped by 1 base and J by 7 bases; unmatched bases: 5. In germline, CDR1 is GEAIGNYY, CDR2 EKD. This CDR3 has 13 residues. CDR3: CACDTLGGSKLIF. CDR3 DNA: TGTGCCTGTGACACGCTGGGGGGTAGTAAACTCATCTTT.

This clone came up many times. The protein in TCRdb stems from a much larger clone and differs at residue 18 from this DNA's translation, likely a read error; here the protein is translated from the DNA. The chain recombines TRDV2 with TRDJ1, with 7 positions matching TRDD3. This CDR3 spans 19 amino acids. Germline V CDR1 and CDR2: GEAIGNYY, EKD. The DNA of the CDR3 is TGTGCCTGTGACACCGTCGAAACAGGGGGGGATCTGTACACCGATAAACTCACCTTT. Its translation is CACDTVETGGDLYTDKLTF.

This clone came up many times. TCRdb attributes to this sequence the protein of a much larger clone, which differs from the DNA translation at residue 11; a read error is likely, and the protein displayed is translated from the DNA. The gene calls are TRDV3 and TRDJ1; 7 nucleotides align to TRDD3. This CDR3 has 19 residues. CDR1 TVYSNPD and CDR2 GDNSRS come from the germline V gene (reference sequence). V gave up 0 bases and J gave up 8 bases; unmatched junction bases: 27. The chain's CDR3 is CAFRKVHQLGILTRGKLIF. The CDR3 bases are TGTGCCTTTAGGAAGGTCCACCAACTGGGGATTCTCACGCGGGGGAAACTCATCTTT.

This clone was observed a few times. A read error likely explains why the TCRdb protein, taken from a much larger clone, differs from this DNA's translation at residue 16; the protein shown is translated from the DNA. The chain employs TRDV1 and TRDJ1; 7 nucleotides align to TRDD3. Germline-derived CDR1 and CDR2 are TSWWSYY and QGS. The CDR3 covers 19 residues. CDR3 DNA sequence: TGTGCTCTTGGGGAACATAAGGCGGACTGGGGTGCTCGGGTCGATAACCTCATCTTT. This encodes CALGEHKADWGARVDNLIF.

Remarks on this clone: A far larger clone lies a single base away; this is likely a read error. Different DNA sequences within this sample yield the same CDR3. The chain has TRDV1 and TRDJ1; 10 nucleotides align to TRDD3. The J gene, missing from TCRdb, was assigned here through DNA to germline matching. Germline loops: CDR1 TSWWSYY, CDR2 QGS. The CDR3 has 21 amino acids. CDR3 in DNA: TGTGCTATTGGGGAACTAGATCATACTGTCATCGGGGGATACGGCACCGATAAACTCATCTTT. Amino acid sequence: CAIGELDHTVIGGYGTDKLIF.

This clone was seen ten or more times. Distinct nucleotide sequences in the sample also encode this CDR3. The rearrangement uses TRDV1 and TRDJ1, with 11 bases lining up with TRDD3. The CDR3 is made up of 25 amino acids. Looked up from germline, CDR1 is TSWWSYY and CDR2 is QGS. V was pared by 0 bases and J by 0 bases, with 27 bases of the junction left unmatched. The chain's CDR3 is CALGELGPYSIYWGIFRSYTDKLIF. In nucleotides, the CDR3 is TGTGCTCTTGGGGAACTCGGGCCCTACTCCATTTACTGGGGGATATTTAGATCGTACACCGATAAACTCATCTTT.

On this clone: A far larger clone lies a single base away; this is likely a read error. At the DNA level, this CDR3 is encoded by other sequences in the same sample as well. The CDR3 is CACDTGLGDHTDKLIF. In DNA form, the CDR3 reads TGTGCCTGTGACACCGGCCTGGGGGATCACACCGATAAACTCATCTTT. The chain is built from TRDV2 and TRDJ1; TRDD3 matches 9 bases. TCRdb leaves out the J gene; it was filled in here by matching the DNA to germline. The J segment lost 0 bases and the V segment lost 0 bases, leaving 4 bases of the junction unmatched. The CDR3 has 16 amino acids. From germline, CDR1 is GEAIGNYY and CDR2 EKD.

In its sample, this clone was seen a few times. The protein given by TCRdb reflects a much larger clone and differs at residue 16 from this DNA's translation, likely from a read error; the protein shown is the DNA's translation. No call exists for the J gene, whereas the V gene is TRDV2; TRDD3, the table's D call, was not compared with the DNA. Germline loops: CDR1 GEAIGNYY, CDR2 EKD. The CDR3 spans 18 residues. The DNA of the CDR3 is TGTGCCTGTGACACCGGGGGATTTAGCTCCTGGGACACCCGACAGACGTTTTTC. It translates to CACDTGGFSSWDTRQTFF.

Comment on this clone: Since a far larger clone is one base different, this is likely a read error. The sample contains more than one DNA sequence encoding this CDR3. The chain carries TRDV1 and TRDJ1; no clear D gene. The length of the CDR3 is 16 residues. Per the germline V gene, CDR1 is TSWWSYY and CDR2 is QGS. The CDR3 reads CALGIEQPAYTDKLIF. The CDR3, as DNA: TGTGCTCTTGGGATCGAACAGCCCGCATACACTGATAAACTCATCTTT.